These 23 T cell receptor beta chains originate from one sample sequenced in a study of glioma-infiltrating T cells. TCR alpha and beta CDR3 regions were amplified from RNA using iRepertoire nested multiplex PCR. TCRdb redid the calling of the multiplex PCR reads with MiXCR, one entry per CDR3 protein. This sample has more than 95,000 distinct CDR3 sequences, with approximately 25% found just once. Sequenced material: glioma tissue, nonneoplastic brain tissue, or PBMCs (not recorded which). The receptors originated from a human donor with low-grade glioma or glioblastoma, undergoing nonglioma brain surgery, or in good health (not recorded which).

In DNA, the CDR3 is TGTGCCAGTAGTATAGATACAAGGGGCCACGGGTTGGCTGAAGCTTTCTTT. Residues: CASSIDTRGHGLAEAFF. The rearrangement joins TRBV19 to TRBJ1-1; D is perhaps TRBD1 (5 bases). Germline V gene data show CDR1 as LNHDA and CDR2 as SQIVND (reference sequence). Trimming pared 0 bases from V and 6 bases from J, leaving 20 bases between. This CDR3 spans 17 amino acids.

V and J are TRBV7-9 and TRBJ2-3; no clear D gene. Germline CDR1 SEHNR, CDR2 FQNEAQ (reference sequence). Trimming removed 6 bases from V and 5 bases from J, with 6 bases in between. The CDR3 has 11 residues. The CDR3 loop is CASSKGDTQYF. The CDR3 DNA sequence: TGTGCCAGCAGTAAAGGAGATACGCAGTATTTT.

This clonotype was recorded once. The chain has TRBV12-3 or TRBV12-4 and TRBJ2-5, with D possibly being TRBD1 or TRBD2 (5 bases each). The CDR3 totals 12 residues. With 5 bases removed from V and 5 bases from J, the gap between germline ends came to 9 bases. The CDR3 spells CASSQWGETQYF. The CDR3 region has the DNA TGTGCCAGCAGTCAGTGGGGGGAGACCCAGTACTTC.

This clonotype appeared many times. V is TRBV27 and J is TRBJ2-7; TRBD1 is a possible D gene (6 bases). Trimming took 4 bases from V and 3 from J, leaving 10 bases between them. The CDR3 runs 13 residues. Germline CDR1 MNHEY, CDR2 SMNVEV (reference sequence). CDR3 nucleotide sequence: TGTGCCAGCAGTTACAGGGCTAACTACGAGCAGTACTTC. Translated: CASSYRANYEQYF.

Concerning this clonotype itself: The junction differs from germline at one of its ends, possibly a read error. J is TRBJ2-3 and V is TRBV6-4; possibly TRBD2 for D (5 bases). The germline gives CDR1 MRHNA, CDR2 SNTAGT. The CDR3 sequence is 13 residues long. The CDR3 DNA follows: TGTGCCAGCAGTAGGAAGGGCCGGGATACGAAGTATTTT. This gives the protein CASSRKGRDTKYF.

Many counts were recorded for this clonotype. The chain combines TRBV14 with TRBJ2-7; no firm D call. Germline CDR1 SGHDN, CDR2 FVKESK. Trimming stripped 0 bases from V and 0 bases from J, with 3 bases between. This CDR3 is built from 13 residues. CDR3 loop: CASSQDPSYEQYF. The CDR3, as DNA: TGTGCCAGCAGCCAAGATCCCTCCTACGAGCAGTACTTC.

This clonotype has ten or more counts. CDR3 in amino acids: CASSQRLVAYEQYF. DNA for the CDR3: TGTGCCAGCAGTCAAAGATTGGTAGCCTACGAGCAGTACTTC. The rearrangement uses TRBV6-1 and TRBJ2-7; the D is unclear. The CDR3 loop spans 14 amino acids. Per the germline V gene, CDR1 is MNHNS and CDR2 is SASEGT. V was cut by 5 bases and J by 2 bases, with 13 bases left in between.

This clonotype was found a few times. The rearrangement joins TRBV12-3 or TRBV12-4 to TRBJ2-5; TRBD2 is a possible D gene (7 bases). CDR3 size: 14 residues. The ends were cut back, 8 bases at V and 5 bases at J, with 18 bases in the middle. The CDR3 DNA sequence: TGTGCCAGCTCTGGGGGGGCCCTTACGGAGACCCAGTACTTC. Translating gives CASSGGALTETQYF.

This clonotype came up many times. This chain uses TRBV6-2 or TRBV6-3 with TRBJ2-1; 9 bases are shared with TRBD2. The CDR3 is 15 amino acids. V lost 2 bases to trimming and J lost 3 bases; unmatched junction nucleotides: 2. Germline loops: CDR1 MNHEY, CDR2 SVGEGT. Written as DNA, the CDR3 is TGTGCCAGCAGTTACGTAGCGGGAGTCTACAATGAGCAGTTCTTC. Protein product: CASSYVAGVYNEQFF.

A remark on this clonotype: Compared with germline, one end of the junction differs, possibly owing to a read error. The CDR3 protein is CSSRLRRGQGAGGEQFF. The CDR3 nucleotides are TGTTCCAGTCGCCTTCGTCGGGGACAGGGGGCGGGGGGTGAGCAGTTCTTC. The chain links TRBV19 to TRBJ2-1, with 12 bases fitting TRBD1. Germline V CDR1 and CDR2: LNHDA, SQIVND (reference sequence). This CDR3 is 17 amino acids long.

This clonotype has only one observation. Sequence at one end of the junction differs from germline and may be a read error. The chain recombines TRBV27 with TRBJ1-4; D not resolved. The germline V gene has CDR1 MNHEY and CDR2 SMNVEV (reference sequence). The CDR3 is 15 amino acids. In DNA, the CDR3 is TGTGCCAGCAGTTTATCACCCCACGCTAATGGAAAACTGTCTTTT. Translating it yields CASSLSPHANGKLSF.

The table lists this clonotype with many counts. This chain links TRBV7-2 with TRBJ1-5; D gene uncertain. V was cut by 3 bases and J by 5 bases, with 11 bases left in between. Germline V gene lookup returns CDR1 SGHTA and CDR2 FQGNSA. The CDR3 loop spans 14 amino acids. The CDR3 DNA follows: TGTGCCAGCAGCTTTGGAGGGTCCTATCAGCCCCAGCATTTT. It codes for CASSFGGSYQPQHF.

With respect to this clonotype: The conserved final phenylalanine or tryptophan is absent from the CDR3, which likely points to a read error. The chain is built from TRBV15 and TRBJ1-3; D is undetermined. CDR1 is LNHNV and CDR2 is YYDKDF in the germline V gene (reference sequence). CDR3 length equals 12 residues. V lost 11 bases to trimming and J lost 0 bases, with 8 bases between them. CDR3 DNA: TGTGCCGCGGCGTCCTCTGGAAACACCATATATCTT. Its protein product is CAAASSGNTIYL.

This clonotype occurred many times. This sequence joins TRBV19 and TRBJ1-2; possible D gene TRBD1, 5 bases. V was cut by 6 bases and J by 4 bases, with 21 bases left in between. CDR3 length equals 16 residues. CDR1 LNHDA and CDR2 SQIVND come from the germline V gene (reference sequence). CDR3 sequence (DNA): TGTGCCAGTAGCATCGGGACGGACCGACCTAGCTATGGCTACACCTTC. Its translation: CASSIGTDRPSYGYTF.

In regard to this clonotype: A read error may explain this, as a much larger clone is one base away. The rearrangement uses TRBV7-9 and TRBJ2-3, with 7 nucleotides matching TRBD2. Germline CDR1 is SEHNR and CDR2 is FQNEAQ (reference sequence). This CDR3 contains 13 residues. CDR3 nucleotides: TGTGACAGCAGCGAGCGGGGTTCAGATACGCAGTATTTT. Translating it yields CDSSERGSDTQYF.

This clonotype was seen ten or more times. V is TRBV20-1 and J is TRBJ1-2; TRBD1 matches 9 bases. Looked up from germline, CDR1 is DFQATT and CDR2 is SNEGSKA (reference sequence). The V and J ends lost 0 bases and 3 bases, in that order; junction bases with no gene match: 14. This CDR3 spans 18 amino acids. The CDR3 sequence is CSARDSKDRGQLDYGYTF. The CDR3, as DNA: TGCAGTGCTAGAGATTCCAAGGACAGGGGCCAACTGGACTATGGCTACACCTTC.

This clonotype appeared a few times. The chain has TRBV9 and TRBJ2-3; 10 positions agree with TRBD2. The CDR3 consists of 17 residues. Unmatched junction bases numbered 5, after V lost 0 bases and J lost 1 base. The V gene's germline CDR1 is SGDLS and CDR2 YYNGEE. CDR3 amino acids: CASSVDLTSGGTDTQYF. In nucleotides, the CDR3 is TGTGCCAGCAGCGTAGACCTCACTAGCGGGGGCACAGATACGCAGTATTTT. Variable domain in full (rest from reference TRBV9 and TRBJ2-3): DSGVTQTPKHLITATGQRVTLRCSPRSGDLSVYWYQQSLDQGLQFLIQYYNGEERAKGNILERFSAQQFPDLHSELNLSSLELGDSALYFCASSVDLTSGGTDTQYFGPGTRLTVL.

This clonotype occurred many times. This rearrangement joins TRBV3-1 to TRBJ2-7, with unresolved D. Germline values: CDR1 LGHDT, CDR2 YNNKEL (reference sequence). CDR3 length equals 14 residues. Trimming pared 0 bases from V and 6 bases from J, leaving 12 bases between. CDR3 residues: CASSQDTSSLEQYF. CDR3 nucleotide sequence: TGTGCCAGCAGCCAAGACACTTCCTCCCTCGAGCAGTACTTC.

About this clonotype itself: This sequence may be a read error, since a much larger clone differs from it by one base. CDR3: CARSRSGGHQPQHF. CDR3 nucleotide sequence: TGTGCCAGAAGCCGGTCAGGGGGCCATCAGCCCCAGCATTTT. The chain is built from TRBV14 and TRBJ1-5, with 8 positions matching TRBD1. Germline V gene sequence: CDR1 SGHDN, CDR2 FVKESK. The CDR3 length is 14 residues.

V and J are TRBV4-3 and TRBJ2-3; no clear D. The CDR3 loop spans 14 amino acids. Germline-derived CDR1 and CDR2 are LGHNA and YSLEER. Trimming stripped 3 bases from V and 1 base from J, with 8 bases between. The CDR3 region has the DNA TGCGCCAGCAGCCAGGAGTTACGCACAGATACGCAGTATTTT. The encoded protein is CASSQELRTDTQYF.

This clonotype has a count of ten or more. The chain couples TRBV7-2 to TRBJ2-7; maybe TRBD1 (6 bases). V lost 5 bases and J 1 base, leaving 18 bases between the germline ends. This CDR3 has 16 residues. Per the germline V gene, CDR1 is SGHTA and CDR2 is FQGNSA. This chain's CDR3 is CASSARQAPMSYEQYF. CDR3 DNA sequence: TGTGCCAGCAGCGCCCGACAGGCTCCTATGTCCTACGAGCAGTACTTC.

Comments on this clonotype: An end of the junction differs from the germline gene, which may be a read error. J is TRBJ1-2 and V is TRBV7-9; D call uncertain. Germline CDR1 and CDR2: SEHNR and FQNEAQ (reference sequence). The CDR3 spans 14 residues. The CDR3 DNA reads as TGTGCCAGCGGCTTAGTGACGTCACTATATGGCTACACCTTC. Its translation is CASGLVTSLYGYTF.

The V and J genes are TRBV3-1 and TRBJ2-7; D possibly corresponds to TRBD2 (5 bases). In germline, CDR1 is LGHDT, CDR2 YNNKEL (reference sequence). The CDR3 contains 14 residues. Trimming removed 5 bases at V and 5 bases at J, with 16 bases between. This CDR3 is CASSSSLAPHEQYF. CDR3 nucleotides: TGTGCCAGCAGCTCTTCTCTAGCCCCCCACGAGCAGTACTTC.